Presented here are 23 T cell receptor beta chains from one specimen sequenced in a study of shared clonotypes between healthy human individuals. Measured with immunoSEQ multiplex PCR; TCRdb has only the in-frame clones, and not every one. The profile shows approximately 510,000 clones, 79% of them singletons. The sequencing input was PBMCs. These receptors came from a middle-aged woman in good health. Some clones in this sample may be carry-over from other donors' samples.

As to this clone: The same CDR3 can be traced to other DNA sequences in this sample. This chain links TRBV4-3 with TRBJ2-7; no definite D call. CDR1 is LGHNA and CDR2 is YSLEER in the germline V gene. Between the trimmed V and J ends, which lost 0 bases and 4 bases, there was a span of 7 bases. CDR3 length equals 13 residues. The CDR3 bases are TGCGCCAGCAGCCAAGATCGCGGATACGAGCAGTACTTC. The encoded protein is CASSQDRGYEQYF.

The chain combines TRBV19 with TRBJ1-5, with 7 bases aligning to TRBD1. Trimming took 1 base from V and 4 from J; bases not matched to a gene: 4. Germline values: CDR1 LNHDA, CDR2 SQIVND (reference sequence). The CDR3 runs to 15 residues. The CDR3 reads CASSIGDSLNQPQHF. CDR3 nucleotide sequence: TGTGCCAGTAGTATAGGGGACAGTCTGAATCAGCCCCAGCATTTT. The whole variable domain, filled in from reference TRBV19 and TRBJ1-5, reads DGGITQSPKYLFRKEGQNVTLSCEQNLNHDAMYWYRQDPGQGLRLIYYSQIVNDFQKGDIAEGYSVSREKKESFPLTVTSAQKNPTAFYLCASSIGDSLNQPQHFGDGTRLSIL.

This clone was seen more than once but under ten times. The V call is TRBV25-1, the J call TRBJ1-5; no clear D. This CDR3 spans 16 amino acids. The V end lost 2 bases, the J end lost 5 bases, and 16 bases lay between the germline ends. The germline V gene encodes CDR1 MGHDK and CDR2 SYGVNS. The CDR3: CASSERGSADYQPQHF. The CDR3 region has the DNA TGTGCCAGCAGTGAAAGAGGGTCAGCAGATTATCAGCCCCAGCATTTT.

The genes are TRBV5-8 and TRBJ2-7; 11 bases line up with TRBD2. In germline, CDR1 is SGHTS, CDR2 YDEGEE. Germline trimming cut 4 bases from V and 0 bases from J; bases unmatched to any gene: 15. This CDR3 comprises 19 residues. CDR3 coding DNA: TGTGCCAGCAGCAGGACGTACGGGACTAGCGGAACTAGCTCCTACGAGCAGTACTTC. Translation: CASSRTYGTSGTSSYEQYF.

The chain is built from TRBV28 and TRBJ2-3; TRBD1 agrees at 9 bases. Germline CDR1 reads MDHEN; CDR2 reads SYDVKM. The CDR3 contains 16 residues. The junction had 9 bases not matched to a gene; V was cut back by 3 bases and J by 5 bases. As DNA, the CDR3 is TGTGCCAGCAGTTTTGCGGACAGGGGAGCGGTAGATACGCAGTATTTT. Protein sequence: CASSFADRGAVDTQYF.

The rearrangement uses TRBV27 and TRBJ1-2, with D uncertain. This CDR3 has 13 amino acids. Trimming pared 2 bases from V and 4 bases from J, leaving 8 bases between. Germline V gene sequence: CDR1 MNHEY, CDR2 SMNVEV (reference sequence). CDR3 sequence (DNA): TGTGCCAGCAGTTTACTGGAAGGCTATGGCTACACCTTC. It is translated as CASSLLEGYGYTF.

This chain joins TRBV12-5 and TRBJ1-2; perhaps TRBD1 as D (6 bases). In germline, CDR1 is LGHNT, CDR2 FRNRAP. Between the trimmed V and J ends, which lost 5 bases and 4 bases, there was a span of 8 bases. The CDR3 has 12 amino acids. The CDR3 is CASGPGAYGYTF. CDR3 DNA sequence: TGTGCTAGTGGTCCAGGGGCCTATGGCTACACCTTC.

The chain combines TRBV5-1 with TRBJ2-5; no clear D. V lost 5 bases to trimming and J lost 5 bases, with 7 bases between them. There are 11 residues in the CDR3. The V gene's germline CDR1 is SGHRS and CDR2 YFSETQ. CDR3: CASRIAETQYF. The CDR3 nucleotides read TGCGCCAGCAGAATAGCTGAGACCCAGTACTTC.

The chain uses TRBV28 and TRBJ2-5; D is uncertain. The CDR3 is 15 residues long. Per germline, CDR1 MDHEN and CDR2 SYDVKM. The V end lost 6 bases, the J end lost 2 bases, and 16 bases lay between the germline ends. DNA of the CDR3: TGTGCCAGCAGCCCCCCCGTGGGTGGGCAAGAGACCCAGTACTTC. Amino acid sequence: CASSPPVGGQETQYF. The full variable domain, rest sourced from reference TRBV28 and TRBJ2-5, is DVKVTQSSRYLVKRTGEKVFLECVQDMDHENMFWYRQDPGLGLRLIYFSYDVKMKEKGDIPEGYSVSREKKERFSLILESASTNQTSMYLCASSPPVGGQETQYFGPGTRLLVL.

This clone was counted a few times. This chain joins TRBV30 and TRBJ1-1, with D possibly matching TRBD1 (5 bases). This CDR3 contains 14 residues. Germline V gene data show CDR1 as GTSNPN and CDR2 as SVGIG (reference sequence). V lost 2 bases and J lost 1, with 11 bases in between. The CDR3 bases are TGTGCCTGGAGTAGGCTGACAGCGAACACTGAAGCTTTCTTT. The encoded protein is CAWSRLTANTEAFF. Full variable domain (missing parts from reference TRBV30 and TRBJ1-1): SQTIHQWPATLVQPVGSPLSLECTVEGTSNPNLYWYRQAAGRGLQLLFYSVGIGQISSEVPQNLSASRPQDRQFILSSKKLLLSDSGFYLCAWSRLTANTEAFFGQGTRLTVV.

This clone was seen only once. The V and J genes are TRBV10-3 and TRBJ2-1, with unresolved D. Germline loops: CDR1 ENHRY, CDR2 SYGVKD. V lost 5 bases and J lost 6, with 11 bases in between. This CDR3 has 13 residues. Written as DNA, the CDR3 is TGTGCCATCAGTCAGAAAGAATTCAATGAGCAGTTCTTC. Translation gives CAISQKEFNEQFF.

The chain couples TRBV10-1 to TRBJ2-7, with D possibly TRBD1 on 5 matching bases. Trimming took off 0 bases at V and 3 bases at J, with 9 bases between the two ends. This CDR3 has 14 amino acids. Germline values: CDR1 WNHNN, CDR2 SYGVQD (reference sequence). DNA of the CDR3: TGCGCCAGCAGTGAGTCGGGGCCTGGCTACGAGCAGTACTTC. Translated: CASSESGPGYEQYF.

The sample holds a few counts of this clone. This rearrangement joins TRBV4-1 to TRBJ1-5, with TRBD1 as a possible D gene (5 bases). Germline V gene data show CDR1 as MGHRA and CDR2 as YSYEKL. Trimming removed 6 bases from V and 2 bases from J, with 11 bases in between. CDR3 length: 14 amino acids. CDR3 DNA: TGCGCCAGCAGGATTGGGGCGTGCAATCAGCCCCAGCATTTT. Encoded protein: CASRIGACNQPQHF.

The chain combines TRBV18 with TRBJ2-5, with D maybe TRBD1 (7 bases). The CDR3 is 14 amino acids. Trimming took 3 bases from V and 4 from J, leaving 12 bases between them. Per the germline V gene, CDR1 is KGHSH and CDR2 is LQKENI. The CDR3 protein is CASSPSQGGETQYF. For the CDR3, the DNA is TGTGCCAGCTCACCTTCTCAGGGGGGAGAGACCCAGTACTTC.

This chain uses TRBV5-1 with TRBJ2-7; tentatively, D is TRBD2 (6 bases). V lost 0 bases, J lost 0 bases, and 10 bases lay in between. Germline V CDR1 and CDR2: SGHRS, YFSETQ. The CDR3 covers 15 residues. As DNA, the CDR3 is TGCGCCAGCAGCTTGGAAGGGACTGCCTCCTACGAGCAGTACTTC. This encodes CASSLEGTASYEQYF.

V and J are TRBV28 and TRBJ2-3, with 7 positions matching TRBD1. The CDR3 contains 14 residues. Germline V gives CDR1 MDHEN, CDR2 SYDVKM. V dropped 6 bases and J dropped 1; count of bases not matched to a gene: 4. As DNA, the CDR3 is TGTGCCAGCAGCCACGGACAGGGCACAGATACGCAGTATTTT. This translates into CASSHGQGTDTQYF.

The chain links TRBV28 to TRBJ2-1; either TRBD1 or TRBD2 may fit D (6 bases each). The CDR3 is made up of 15 amino acids. Trimming removed 6 bases at V and 8 bases at J, with 20 bases between. Germline assignment: CDR1 MDHEN and CDR2 SYDVKM. DNA of the CDR3: TGTGCCAGCAGCTCCCTTTTGGGGGCGGGGCATGAGCAGTTCTTC. This gives the protein CASSSLLGAGHEQFF.

V is TRBV5-1 and J is TRBJ1-2, with 9 bases that match TRBD1. The CDR3 consists of 14 residues. With V trimmed by 3 bases and J by 7 bases, 7 bases remained unmatched. Germline V CDR1 and CDR2: SGHRS, YFSETQ. DNA for the CDR3: TGCGCCAGCAGCTCCCGTACAGGGGGCGTTGGCTACACCTTC. Translating it yields CASSSRTGGVGYTF.

The chain is built from TRBV27 and TRBJ2-7; perhaps TRBD1 as D (6 bases). The germline V gene has CDR1 MNHEY and CDR2 SMNVEV (reference sequence). Trimming cost V 2 bases and J 6 bases, with 17 bases left between them. CDR3 size: 15 residues. The CDR3 loop is CASSLNRDPGGEQYF. The CDR3 bases are TGTGCCAGCAGTTTAAACAGGGATCCTGGAGGCGAGCAGTACTTC.

The chain couples TRBV27 to TRBJ2-7, with D maybe TRBD1 (5 bases). Trimming stripped 6 bases from V and 1 base from J, with 16 bases between. The CDR3 contains 15 residues. Germline assignment: CDR1 MNHEY and CDR2 SMNVEV (reference sequence). The CDR3 bases are TGTGCCAGCAGACGGACACCTGGGGAATCCTACGAGCAGTACTTC. It is translated as CASRRTPGESYEQYF.

Here the CDR3 DNA reads TGTGCCAGCAGTTACACCGGGACAGGGGACCGCGAAGCTTTCTTT. Its protein is CASSYTGTGDREAFF. The gene calls are TRBV2 and TRBJ1-1, with TRBD1 matching over 10 bases. The CDR3 contains 15 residues. From germline, CDR1 is SNHLY and CDR2 FYNNEI. With 5 bases clipped from V and 8 bases from J, the junction kept 11 bases outside the gene matches.

V gene TRBV18 combines with J gene TRBJ2-1; D not certain. Germline CDR1 is KGHSH and CDR2 is LQKENI. The CDR3 is 12 amino acids. Deletions cut 2 bases from V and 7 bases from J, with 6 bases between. CDR3 sequence reads: CASSPMGNEQFF. CDR3 DNA sequence: TGTGCCAGCTCACCAATGGGGAATGAGCAGTTCTTC.

The genes are TRBV6-6 and TRBJ1-5; no reliable D call. In germline, CDR1 is MNHNY, CDR2 SVGAGI (reference sequence). V lost 10 bases, J lost 4 bases, and 17 bases lay in between. The CDR3 is 14 amino acids. The CDR3 nucleotides read TGTGCCACCGAAGACCGGGCGGGAAATCAGCCCCAGCATTTT. Amino acid sequence: CATEDRAGNQPQHF.